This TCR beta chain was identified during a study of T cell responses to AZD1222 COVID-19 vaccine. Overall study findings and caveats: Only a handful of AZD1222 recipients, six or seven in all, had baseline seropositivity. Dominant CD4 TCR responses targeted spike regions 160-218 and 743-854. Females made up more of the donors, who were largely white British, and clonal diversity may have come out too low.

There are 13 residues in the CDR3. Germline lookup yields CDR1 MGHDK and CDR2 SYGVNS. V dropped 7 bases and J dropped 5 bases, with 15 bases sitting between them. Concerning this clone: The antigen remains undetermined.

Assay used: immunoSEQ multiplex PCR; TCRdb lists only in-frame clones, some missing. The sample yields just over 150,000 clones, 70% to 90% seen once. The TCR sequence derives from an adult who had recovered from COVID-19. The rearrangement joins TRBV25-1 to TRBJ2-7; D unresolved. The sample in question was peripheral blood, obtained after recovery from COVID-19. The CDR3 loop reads CASNPHNGNEQYF. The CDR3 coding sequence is TGTGCCAGCAATCCCCATAACGGTAACGAGCAGTACTTC.